This T cell receptor (beta chain) stems from a study of T cells in Graves' hyperthyroidism and ophthalmopathy. Trimming took 0 bases from V and 12 from J, leaving 15 bases between them. Per the germline V gene, CDR1 is SGHTA and CDR2 is FQGTGA. CDR3 length: 14 amino acids. This clonotype was recorded many times. Its antigen is not known. In making diagnoses, clinical symptoms, serum thyroxine and TRAb, thyroid ultrasound and orbital computed tomography were all used. Template material for amplifying TCR beta CDR3 regions consisted of RNA transcripts. HTBI primers drove first-round RT-PCR of the TCR CDR3. A single record per CDR3 protein comes from TCRdb applying MiXCR to the multiplex PCR reads. The table has a few hundred thousand distinct CDR3 sequences, more than 12% seen once. General observations from the study: Expanded thyroid clonotypes (above 0.001) were mostly also found in blood. Prediction of ophthalmopathy progression came a median about 6 months pre-onset.

The chain is built from TRBV7-3 and TRBJ2-1; D gene uncertain. The receptor's source is a woman aged 25 to 45 with Graves' ophthalmopathy. Source material: blood. The CDR3: CASSLTAARDRQFF. The DNA of the CDR3 is TGTGCCAGCAGCTTAACGGCCGCAAGGGATAGGCAGTTCTTC. The whole variable domain, remainder taken from reference TRBV7-3 and TRBJ2-1, is GAGVSQTPSNKVTEKGKYVELRCDPISGHTALYWYRQSLGQGPEFLIYFQGTGAADDSGLPNDRFFAVRPEGSVSTLKIQRTERGDSAVYLCASSLTAARDRQFFGPGTRLTVL.